Presented here are 9 T cell receptor beta chains from one specimen sequenced in a study of blood T cell repertoires in COVID-19 (dated by TCRdb to about 2020). Library preparation employed the immunoSEQ multiplex PCR assay. The table was pulled from immuneACCESS by TCRdb, which kept in-frame rearrangements only. Such tables lose some clones; where checked, under half of the loss comes from unresolved V genes, and the rest has no known cause. Recorded for this sample are roughly 200,000 clones; about 87% of them occurred a single time. In total, the top ten clones hold around 1% of the sample. Sequenced sample: peripheral blood. The source is a woman aged 18 to 35 who had recovered from COVID-19.

The CDR3 region has the DNA TGTGCCAGCAGCCAGTCTAGGGGAGGCCCAAATTCACCCCTCCACTTT. Its protein product is CASSQSRGGPNSPLHF. The gene calls are TRBV7-3 and TRBJ1-6; D possibly corresponds to TRBD1 (5 bases). Trimming took off 5 bases at V and 7 bases at J, with 18 bases between the two ends. This CDR3 spans 16 amino acids. Per the germline V gene, CDR1 is SGHTA and CDR2 is FQGTGA.

V gene TRBV7-2 combines with J gene TRBJ2-1; D possibly corresponds to TRBD2 (6 bases). The CDR3 consists of 13 residues. Germline CDR1 SGHTA, CDR2 FQGNSA. V dropped 2 bases and J dropped 15 bases, with 17 bases sitting between them. The CDR3 DNA follows: TGTGCCAGCAGCTTAATGGGACGGAGGGTTTCGTTCTTC. Translation gives CASSLMGRRVSFF. The full variable domain, in which reference TRBV7-2 and TRBJ2-1 provide the parts outside the CDR3, is GAGVSQSPSNKVTEKGKDVELRCDPISGHTALYWYRQSLGQGLEFLIYFQGNSAPDKSGLPSDRFSAERTGGSVSTLTIQRTQQEDSAVYLCASSLMGRRVSFFGPGTRLTVL.

This chain uses TRBV27 with TRBJ1-6, with 8 nucleotides matching TRBD1. Trimming at V came to 7 bases and at J to 7 bases, leaving 3 bases not matched to a gene. The CDR3 has 13 amino acids. CDR1 is MNHEY and CDR2 is SMNVEV in the germline V gene (reference sequence). The CDR3 spells CASTGQGNSPLHF. CDR3 in DNA: TGTGCCAGCACCGGACAGGGAAATTCACCCCTCCACTTT.

The genes are TRBV5-1 and TRBJ2-5; D uncertain. The CDR3 sequence is 16 residues long. Trimming took 2 bases from V and 3 from J, leaving 17 bases between them. Germline-derived CDR1 and CDR2 are SGHRS and YFSETQ. The DNA for the CDR3 is TGCGCCAGCAGCTTTACGGTCAGGCTCGAAAAAGAGACCCAGTACTTC. Protein: CASSFTVRLEKETQYF.

This chain links TRBV7-9 with TRBJ2-5; 9 nucleotides agree with TRBD2. The CDR3 spans 16 residues. The V and J ends lost 5 bases and 3 bases, in that order; junction bases with no gene match: 10. The germline V gene encodes CDR1 SEHNR and CDR2 FQNEAQ (reference sequence). CDR3 region: CASSQPFLAGKETQYF. The CDR3 coding sequence is TGTGCCAGCAGCCAACCCTTCCTAGCGGGGAAAGAGACCCAGTACTTC. The full variable domain, rest sourced from reference TRBV7-9 and TRBJ2-5, is DTGVSQNPRHKITKRGQNVTFRCDPISEHNRLYWYRQTLGQGPEFLTYFQNEAQLEKSRLLSDRFSAERPKGSFSTLEIQRTEQGDSAMYLCASSQPFLAGKETQYFGPGTRLLVL.

The J gene is TRBJ2-1, the V gene TRBV6-6, with 8 bases fitting TRBD2. The germline V gene encodes CDR1 MNHNY and CDR2 SVGAGI (reference sequence). The length of the CDR3 is 16 residues. Trimming cost V 5 bases and J 6 bases; bases outside gene matches: 12. The CDR3 DNA reads TGTGCCAGCAGTCCAAATCCGGGGGGGCCGGGCAATGAGCAGTTCTTC. Translated: CASSPNPGGPGNEQFF.

This clone was counted once. The chain employs TRBV5-1 and TRBJ1-2; D unclear. Germline V CDR1 and CDR2: SGHRS, YFSETQ. This CDR3 is built from 13 residues. V lost 2 bases, J lost 3 bases, and 8 bases lay in between. The CDR3 coding sequence is TGCGCCAGCAGCTTCTGGGAGGACTATGGCTACACCTTC. Translating gives CASSFWEDYGYTF.

The rearrangement links TRBV12-3 or TRBV12-4 to TRBJ2-5, with D perhaps TRBD1 (6 bases). CDR3 length: 12 amino acids. Trimming cost V 6 bases and J 5 bases, with 10 bases left between them. The CDR3 protein is CASSTGWETQYF. The CDR3 DNA reads as TGTGCCAGCAGCACAGGGTGGGAGACCCAGTACTTC.

This clone has only a few counts. The CDR3 DNA reads as TGCGCCAGCAGCTTGACCGGGACAGGGGCGTTCACCGGGGAGCTGTTTTTT. It translates to CASSLTGTGAFTGELFF. The chain employs TRBV5-1 and TRBJ2-2; the match to TRBD1 covers 10 bases. After removal of 1 base from V and 4 bases from J, the junction contained 7 bases not matched to a gene. This CDR3 is 17 amino acids long. Looked up from germline, CDR1 is SGHRS and CDR2 is YFSETQ.